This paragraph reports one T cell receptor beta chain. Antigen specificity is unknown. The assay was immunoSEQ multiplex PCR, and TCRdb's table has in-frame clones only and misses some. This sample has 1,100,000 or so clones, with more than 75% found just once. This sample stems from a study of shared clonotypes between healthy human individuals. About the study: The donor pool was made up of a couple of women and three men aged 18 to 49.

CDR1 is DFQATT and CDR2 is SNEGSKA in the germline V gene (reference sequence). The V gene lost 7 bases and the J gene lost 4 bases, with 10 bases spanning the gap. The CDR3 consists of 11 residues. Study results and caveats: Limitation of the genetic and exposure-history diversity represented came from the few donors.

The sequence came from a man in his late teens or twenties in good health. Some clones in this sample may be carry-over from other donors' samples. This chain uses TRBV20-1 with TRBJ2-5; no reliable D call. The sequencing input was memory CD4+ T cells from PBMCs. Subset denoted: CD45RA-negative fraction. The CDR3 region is CSEARSETQYF. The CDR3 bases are TGCAGTGAGGCTAGGTCAGAGACCCAGTACTTC.